This is a list of T cell receptor beta chains from one sample in a study of cytomegalovirus exposure and HLA in healthy donors. Sequenced by immunoSEQ multiplex PCR; TCRdb stores in-frame clones only, minus some. The sample lists some 150,000 clones, approximately 82% occurring once. Sequenced material: PBMCs. The receptors here all came from a man in his forties in good health and CMV-seronegative. Both conserved end residues are part of each CDR3. The D gene is left open where the match is weak. Only some rows state a clone size, as once, few, many or a class for expanded clones.

J: TRBJ1-5
D: TRBD1
size: NA
V: TRBV23-1
DNA: TGCGCCAGCAGTCATCGACAGGGCCTAGCTAATCAGCCCCAGCATTTT
CDR3: CASSHRQGLANQPQHF

J: TRBJ2-3
D: TRBD2
size: NA
V: TRBV2
DNA: TGTGCCAGCAGTGAAGAAGCTAGCGGGGGGCCAGGCACAGATACGCAGTATTTT
CDR3: CASSEEASGGPGTDTQYF

J: TRBJ2-1
D: NA
size: NA
V: TRBV7-2
DNA: TGTGCCAGCAGCTTAGGAGGGTGGGGGGTGGACAATGAGCAGTTCTTC
CDR3: CASSLGGWGVDNEQFF

J: TRBJ1-4
D: TRBD1
size: once
V: TRBV6-1
DNA: TGTGCCAGCAGTGCAGGGGGCGCGCTAATGAGTGAAAAACTGTTTTTT
CDR3: CASSAGGALMSEKLFF

J: TRBJ1-6
D: TRBD1
size: NA
V: TRBV5-1
DNA: TGCGCCAGCAGCTTGCCCCGGACAGGGCGTAATTCACCCCTCCACTTT
CDR3: CASSLPRTGRNSPLHF

J: TRBJ2-7
D: NA
size: NA
V: TRBV9
DNA: TGTGCCAGCAGCGTAGTCGGGACTGACGACGAGCAGTACTTC
CDR3: CASSVVGTDDEQYF

J: TRBJ2-7
D: TRBD1
size: NA
V: TRBV14
DNA: TGTGCCAGCAGCCTCCGGACAGGGGCGTACGAGCAGTACTTC
CDR3: CASSLRTGAYEQYF

J: TRBJ1-5
D: NA
size: few
V: TRBV10-3
DNA: TGTGCCATCAAACAGGGCGGACTTCAGCCCCAGCATTTT
CDR3: CAIKQGGLQPQHF

J: TRBJ2-5
D: TRBD1
size: once
V: TRBV28
DNA: TGTGCCAGCAGTTCCGGGACAGGGTCTGGAGAGACCCAGTACTTC
CDR3: CASSSGTGSGETQYF

J: TRBJ1-2
D: NA
size: few
V: TRBV6-1
DNA: TGTGCCAGCAAGGCGGCGGATCAGGAGGCCTATGGCTACACCTTC
CDR3: CASKAADQEAYGYTF

J: TRBJ2-7
D: NA
size: NA
V: TRBV5-1
DNA: TGCGCCAGCAGGGGGACTCCACAGTCCTACGAGCAGTACTTC
CDR3: CASRGTPQSYEQYF

J: TRBJ2-3
D: NA
size: NA
V: TRBV28
DNA: TGTGCCAGCAGTTGGAGGGGCACAGATACGCAGTATTTT
CDR3: CASSWRGTDTQYF

J: TRBJ1-2
D: NA
size: NA
V: TRBV6-5
DNA: TGTGCCAGCAGTTACTCGAACGACAGGAGGTATGGCTACACCTTC
CDR3: CASSYSNDRRYGYTF

J: TRBJ2-3
D: TRBD2
size: NA
V: TRBV15
DNA: TGTGCCACCAGCAGAGGACTAGCGGGGAGCACAGATACGCAGTATTTT
CDR3: CATSRGLAGSTDTQYF

J: TRBJ1-5
D: NA
size: few
V: TRBV6-5
DNA: TGTGCCAGCGCCGTAGGGAGGTATAGCAATCAGCCCCAGCATTTT
CDR3: CASAVGRYSNQPQHF